The sequence of this T cell receptor (beta chain) was determined in a study of vaccination and CD4 T cells after COVID-19. About the research overall: Overlapping SARS-CoV-2, HCoV-NL63, HCoV-OC43 and HCoV-229E spike peptides were used to stimulate cells. Study results and caveats: Median numbers of SARS-CoV-2-reactive clonotypes increased from roughly 22 to 38 (not a significant change).

Germline V gene data show CDR1 as SNHLY and CDR2 as FYNNEI. The CDR3 length is 14 residues. V trimming: 7 bases; J trimming: 5 bases; junction bases outside the gene matches: 7. Regarding treatment: roughly 11-day PBMC culture with coronavirus spike peptide pools or control peptides (ViraFEST assay). An unexposed donor provided the CD4+ T cells, which were collected before the COVID-19 pandemic (2011-2018). TCRs were sequenced by ViraFEST after antigen-specific T cells had been expanded with peptide pools. Negative selection isolated the CD4+ T cells once the cells had been cultured for 10 days. Sequencing of DNA taken from cultured CD4+ T cells relied on the Oncomine TCR Beta short-read assay. TCRdb used MiXCR to reprocess the PCR reads, holding one entry per CDR3 protein. Here the sample spans about 7,100 distinct CDR3 sequences, 35% to 55% being singletons. As to this clonotype: Its specificity is not known.

The sequence derives from a human donor in good health. The sample consisted of CD4+ T cells from blood, cultured in vitro. This chain joins TRBV2 and TRBJ2-2; 7 positions agree with TRBD2. The chain's CDR3 is CASNLAVMTGELFF. CDR3 DNA: TGTGCCAGCAATCTAGCGGTGATGACCGGGGAGCTGTTTTTT.